These 18 T cell receptor beta chains originate from one sample sequenced in a study of blood T cell repertoires in COVID-19. TCRdb's copy holds only in-frame clones and misses some; the assay was immunoSEQ multiplex PCR. Of around 400,000 clones detected, nearly 90% appear once; the ten largest clones hold less than 2%. Sequences were obtained from PBMCs or T cells enriched from blood (not recorded which). The receptors were gathered from a woman younger than 45 who had recovered from COVID-19.

This clone was seen just once. This chain uses TRBV11-2 with TRBJ1-5; 9 positions agree with TRBD1. With V trimmed by 6 bases and J by 9 bases, 12 bases remained unmatched. CDR1 SGHAT and CDR2 FQNNGV come from the germline V gene. The length of the CDR3 is 15 residues. This CDR3 is CASSNPGTGRWPQHF. DNA for the CDR3: TGTGCCAGCAGTAATCCCGGGACAGGGCGATGGCCCCAGCATTTT.

The rearrangement links TRBV4-2 to TRBJ1-6; 11 nucleotides agree with TRBD1. CDR3 length: 19 residues. V lost 5 bases and J lost 4; bases outside the gene matches: 13. Germline V gene sequence: CDR1 LGHNA, CDR2 YNFKEQ. CDR3 nucleotides: TGTGCCAGCAGCGACGCCCGGCGGGACAGGGGGGTTTATAATTCACCCCTCCACTTT. It translates to CASSDARRDRGVYNSPLHF.

The gene calls are TRBV2 and TRBJ1-2; 7 bases are shared with TRBD1. Germline V lookup: CDR1 SNHLY, CDR2 FYNNEI. Trimming at V came to 6 bases and at J to 7 bases, leaving 11 bases not matched to a gene. This CDR3 region has 14 residues. CDR3 sequence reads: CASRATGHLAGYTF. The CDR3 nucleotides read TGTGCCAGCAGGGCGACAGGGCATCTAGCTGGCTACACCTTC.

The gene calls are TRBV11-2 and TRBJ2-3, with D possibly matching TRBD2 (6 bases). Trimming left V 2 bases short and J 1 base short, with 13 bases between. Looked up from germline, CDR1 is SGHAT and CDR2 is FQNNGV. The CDR3 is 16 amino acids. The CDR3 region is CASSLRSAGRTDTQYF. The DNA for the CDR3 is TGTGCCAGCAGCTTAAGGTCGGCGGGGCGCACAGATACGCAGTATTTT.

V and J are TRBV5-4 and TRBJ2-5, with 10 bases matching TRBD1. The V gene end was trimmed by 3 bases and the J gene end by 5 bases; junction bases not matched to a gene: 10. This CDR3 comprises 16 residues. Germline V gene sequence: CDR1 SGHNT, CDR2 YYREEE (reference sequence). The CDR3 DNA reads TGTGCCAGCAGCTCAGCGGGGACAGGGGCTCTCGAGACCCAGTACTTC. Translated, it gives CASSSAGTGALETQYF.

The V and J genes are TRBV6-5 and TRBJ2-5; D gene uncertain. Germline assignment: CDR1 MNHEY and CDR2 SVGAGI. V was clipped by 5 bases and J by 9 bases, with 10 bases between them. This CDR3 region has 11 residues. The CDR3 loop is CASSRDSAQYF. CDR3 sequence (DNA): TGTGCCAGCAGTAGAGACTCGGCCCAGTACTTC.

The chain couples TRBV10-3 to TRBJ1-3, with 10 bases that match TRBD1. V lost 7 bases to trimming and J lost 0 bases; unmatched junction nucleotides: 18. This CDR3 region has 20 residues. CDR1 is ENHRY, CDR2 SYGVKD, per germline. CDR3 protein: CAIMGRTTGGRRISGNTIYF. CDR3 nucleotides: TGTGCCATCATGGGGCGGACGACAGGGGGCAGGAGAATCTCTGGAAACACCATATATTTT.

The rearrangement uses TRBV4-1 and TRBJ1-2, with 7 bases identical to TRBD1. The CDR3 length is 13 residues. CDR1 is MGHRA, CDR2 YSYEKL, per germline. The ends lost 5 bases at V and 4 bases at J; junction bases unmatched: 4. The CDR3 here is CASSSGGGYGYTF. The CDR3 bases are TGCGCCAGCAGCTCAGGGGGTGGCTATGGCTACACCTTC.

The CDR3 DNA reads TGTGCCAGCAGTGAAATGGCGGGCAATACCGGGGAGCTGTTTTTT. Its translation: CASSEMAGNTGELFF. The chain recombines TRBV2 with TRBJ2-2, with a weak D call TRBD2 (5 bases). Per the germline V gene, CDR1 is SNHLY and CDR2 is FYNNEI. V was shortened by 2 bases and J by 5 bases, with 12 bases between the two germline ends. This CDR3 comprises 15 residues. The whole variable domain, filled in from reference TRBV2 and TRBJ2-2, reads EPEVTQTPSHQVTQMGQEVILRCVPISNHLYFYWYRQILGQKVEFLVSFYNNEISEKSEIFDDQFSVERPDGSNFTLKIRSTKLEDSAMYFCASSEMAGNTGELFFGEGSRLTVL.

This chain uses TRBV27 with TRBJ1-6; TRBD1 is a possible D gene (6 bases). CDR3 length: 15 residues. Trimming removed 2 bases at V and 10 bases at J, with 15 bases between. The germline gives CDR1 MNHEY, CDR2 SMNVEV (reference sequence). The CDR3 loop reads CASSLVWQGRSPLHF. In DNA form, the CDR3 reads TGTGCCAGCAGTTTAGTTTGGCAGGGGAGATCACCCCTCCACTTT.

This clone was seen a handful of times. The chain combines TRBV30 with TRBJ2-7; 7 bases align to TRBD1. This CDR3 region has 18 residues. Unmatched junction bases numbered 17, after V lost 0 bases and J lost 3 bases. Germline CDR1 and CDR2: GTSNPN and SVGIG (reference sequence). The chain's CDR3 is CAWSVGQVRKVWFYEQYF. The CDR3 DNA sequence: TGTGCCTGGAGTGTAGGACAGGTCAGGAAAGTGTGGTTCTACGAGCAGTACTTC.

V gene TRBV6-5 combines with J gene TRBJ1-1, with D possibly being TRBD1 (5 bases). Germline loops: CDR1 MNHEY, CDR2 SVGAGI. There are 16 residues in the CDR3. Trimming pared 0 bases from V and 5 bases from J, leaving 16 bases between. This CDR3 is CASSYSARQGSTEAFF. The CDR3 nucleotides are TGTGCCAGCAGTTACTCCGCTCGGCAGGGCAGTACTGAAGCTTTCTTT.

CDR3 sequence: CACRGTGTSEQFF. CDR3 sequence (DNA): TGCGCCTGCCGAGGGACAGGGACGAGTGAGCAGTTCTTC. The J gene is TRBJ2-1, the V gene TRBV5-1; 9 nucleotides align to TRBD1. The CDR3 has 13 amino acids. The germline gives CDR1 SGHRS, CDR2 YFSETQ. V was clipped by 10 bases and J by 9 bases; unmatched bases: 11. The full variable domain, rest sourced from reference TRBV5-1 and TRBJ2-1, is KAGVTQTPRYLIKTRGQQVTLSCSPISGHRSVSWYQQTPGQGLQFLFEYFSETQRNKGNFPGRFSGRQFSNSRSEMNVSTLELGDSALYLCACRGTGTSEQFFGPGTRLTVL.

This chain connects TRBV7-3 to TRBJ2-3; 8 nucleotides line up with TRBD2. The CDR3 sequence is 15 residues long. V trimming: 6 bases; J trimming: 6 bases; junction bases outside the gene matches: 11. Germline CDR1 SGHTA, CDR2 FQGTGA. CDR3 sequence (DNA): TGTGCCAGCAGTCCGGGACTAGGGGAGGGGGATACGCAGTATTTT. Protein: CASSPGLGEGDTQYF.

The chain carries TRBV6-4 and TRBJ2-1, with 13 bases identical to TRBD2. CDR1 and CDR2 from the germline V gene are MRHNA and SNTAGT. The CDR3 has 15 amino acids. J was trimmed by 8 bases and V by 4 bases; bases with no gene match: 5. CDR3 nucleotides: TGTGCCAGCAGTGGGGGGACTAGCGGGAAAGATGAGCAGTTCTTC. Protein product: CASSGGTSGKDEQFF.

J is TRBJ2-2 and V is TRBV7-2, with D possibly matching TRBD1 (5 bases). Germline CDR1 reads SGHTA; CDR2 reads FQGNSA. Trimming took 1 base from V and 6 from J, leaving 9 bases between them. This CDR3 has 14 amino acids. CDR3 DNA: TGTGCCAGCAGCTTAGTCAGGGTGGCCGGGGAGCTGTTTTTT. This sequence encodes CASSLVRVAGELFF.

The DNA of the CDR3 is TGCGCCAGCAGGGAGAACCCTAGTACAGATACGCAGTATTTT. This encodes CASRENPSTDTQYF. The chain uses TRBV5-1 and TRBJ2-3; D is unclear. CDR3 size: 14 residues. CDR1 is SGHRS, CDR2 YFSETQ, per germline. V was clipped by 5 bases and J by 3 bases, with 13 bases between them.

A note on this clone: This same CDR3 is encoded by further DNA sequences in the sample. The rearrangement joins TRBV6-5 to TRBJ2-7; 9 nucleotides match TRBD1. The CDR3 totals 14 residues. V dropped 2 bases and J dropped 4; count of bases not matched to a gene: 3. The germline V gene encodes CDR1 MNHEY and CDR2 SVGAGI. CDR3 sequence: CASSYRGQGYEQYF. CDR3 nucleotides: TGTGCCAGCAGTTACAGGGGACAGGGATACGAGCAGTACTTC.